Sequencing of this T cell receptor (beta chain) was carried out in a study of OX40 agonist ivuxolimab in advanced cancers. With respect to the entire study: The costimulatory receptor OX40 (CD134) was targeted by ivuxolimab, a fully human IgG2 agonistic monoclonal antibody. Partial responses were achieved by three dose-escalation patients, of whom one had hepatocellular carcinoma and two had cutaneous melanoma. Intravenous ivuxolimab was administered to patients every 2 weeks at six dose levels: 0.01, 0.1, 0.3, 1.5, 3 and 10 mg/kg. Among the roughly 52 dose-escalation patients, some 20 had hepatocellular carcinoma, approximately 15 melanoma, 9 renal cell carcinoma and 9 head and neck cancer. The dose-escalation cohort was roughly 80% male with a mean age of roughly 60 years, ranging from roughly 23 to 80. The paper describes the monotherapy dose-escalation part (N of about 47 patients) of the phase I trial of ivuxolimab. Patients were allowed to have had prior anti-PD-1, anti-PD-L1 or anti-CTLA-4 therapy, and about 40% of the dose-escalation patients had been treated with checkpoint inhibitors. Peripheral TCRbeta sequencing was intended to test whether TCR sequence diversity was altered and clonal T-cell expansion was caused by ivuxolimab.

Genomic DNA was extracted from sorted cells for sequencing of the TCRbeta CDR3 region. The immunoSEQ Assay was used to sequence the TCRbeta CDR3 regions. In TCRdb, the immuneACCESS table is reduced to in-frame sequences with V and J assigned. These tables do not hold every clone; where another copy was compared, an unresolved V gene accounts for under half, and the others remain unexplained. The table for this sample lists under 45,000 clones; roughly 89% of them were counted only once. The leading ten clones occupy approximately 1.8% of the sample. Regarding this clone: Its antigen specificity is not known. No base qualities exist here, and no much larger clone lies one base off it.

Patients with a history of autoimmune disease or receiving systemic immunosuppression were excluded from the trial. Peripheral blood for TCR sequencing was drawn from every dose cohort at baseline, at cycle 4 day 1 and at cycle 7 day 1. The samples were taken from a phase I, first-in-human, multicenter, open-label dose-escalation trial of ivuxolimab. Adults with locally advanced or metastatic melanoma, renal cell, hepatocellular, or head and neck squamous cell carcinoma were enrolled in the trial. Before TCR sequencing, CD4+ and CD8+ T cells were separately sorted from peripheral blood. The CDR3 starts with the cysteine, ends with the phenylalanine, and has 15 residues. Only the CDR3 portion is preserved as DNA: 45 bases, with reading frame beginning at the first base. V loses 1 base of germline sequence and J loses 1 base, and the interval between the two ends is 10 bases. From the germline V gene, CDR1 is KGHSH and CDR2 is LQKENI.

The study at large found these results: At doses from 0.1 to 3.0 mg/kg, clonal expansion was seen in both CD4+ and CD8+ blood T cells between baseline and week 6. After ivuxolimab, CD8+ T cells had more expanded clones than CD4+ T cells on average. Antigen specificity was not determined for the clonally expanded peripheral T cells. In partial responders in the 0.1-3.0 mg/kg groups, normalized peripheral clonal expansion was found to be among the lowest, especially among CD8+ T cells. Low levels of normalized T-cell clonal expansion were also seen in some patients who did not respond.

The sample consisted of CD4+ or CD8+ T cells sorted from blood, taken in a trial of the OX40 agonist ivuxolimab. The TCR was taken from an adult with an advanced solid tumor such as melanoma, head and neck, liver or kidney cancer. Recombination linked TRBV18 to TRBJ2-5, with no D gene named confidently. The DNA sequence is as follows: TGTGCCAGCTCACCACAGGGCAGGAGCCAAGAGACCCAGTACTTC. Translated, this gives CASSPQGRSQETQYF.